This TCR beta chain was obtained from a study of Ad26.COV2.S vaccination and SARS-CoV-2 variants. Study-wide context: Donor had been placed in the Ad26.COV2.S arm of the COV1001 trial.

Produced via immunoSEQ multiplex PCR; TCRdb's table is partial and in-frame only. The profile covers roughly 700,000 clones, with about 90% appearing a single time and roughly 1.5% taken by the ten largest. Documented treatment: 19 received Ad26.COV2.S at low or high dose, single or two shots; five or six received placebo; per-sample allocation not given. Sampling took place 63 days after the first vaccine or placebo injection. Study outcomes and limitations: Using TCR breadth and depth analyses may have led to underestimated total T cell responses.

In germline, CDR1 is LNHDA, CDR2 SQIVND (reference sequence). Trimming shortened V by 6 bases and J by 2 bases, and 13 bases separated the two germline ends. The CDR3 spans 14 residues. A note on this clone: The target antigen is unknown.

The specimen comprised peripheral blood, sampled in a trial of Ad26.COV2.S vaccine versus placebo. The receptor comes from a person aged 18-60 years who received the Ad26.COV2.S COVID-19 vaccine or a placebo. This chain connects TRBV19 to TRBJ1-2; TRBD1 might be the D (5 bases). The CDR3 DNA reads TGTGCCAGTAGCCCCCTGGGGGGGAACTATGGCTACACCTTC. Residues: CASSPLGGNYGYTF.